The 31 T cell receptor beta chains below were found in one sample sequenced in a study of CD8+ T cells in alopecia areata. It was cDNA, reverse transcribed from extracted RNA, that served as the sequencing template. The repertoire was sequenced with immunoSEQ multiplex PCR; TCRdb's copy has only in-frame clones and lacks some. The top ten hold around a sixth of the sample, which has about 150,000 clones, about 59% seen once. The treatment was: oral pan-JAK inhibitor, 5-10 mg twice daily. The starting material was CD8+ T cells sorted from blood, obtained at week 4, from a patient treated with tofacitinib. These receptors all come from a human donor with alopecia areata.

The V and J genes are TRBV6-5 and TRBJ2-1; D is tentatively TRBD1 or TRBD2 (7 bases each). The germline V gene encodes CDR1 MNHEY and CDR2 SVGAGI. The V end lost 2 bases, the J end lost 3 bases, and 11 bases lay between the germline ends. This CDR3 is built from 15 residues. The CDR3 loop is CASSYQGEGYNEQFF. CDR3 nucleotides: TGTGCCAGCAGTTACCAGGGGGAGGGCTACAATGAGCAGTTCTTC.

There are a few counts of this clone. This chain joins TRBV29-1 and TRBJ2-7; D is possibly TRBD2 (6 bases). Germline assignment: CDR1 SQVTM and CDR2 ANQGSEA. The CDR3 length is 12 residues. Trimming removed 4 bases from V and 4 bases from J, with 11 bases in between. As DNA, the CDR3 is TGCAGCGTTGGGCGGGGTCGTTACGAGCAGTACTTC. Amino acid sequence: CSVGRGRYEQYF.

J is TRBJ2-7 and V is TRBV7-9; 11 nucleotides match TRBD1. Germline assignment: CDR1 SEHNR and CDR2 FQNEAQ (reference sequence). The CDR3 contains 15 residues. Trimming took 1 base from V and 7 from J; bases not matched to a gene: 6. The CDR3 loop reads CASSLGWTGGGEQYF. DNA for the CDR3: TGTGCCAGCAGCTTAGGATGGACAGGGGGCGGAGAGCAGTACTTC.

The genes are TRBV13 and TRBJ2-7; possible D gene TRBD1, 5 bases. Trimming removed 1 base at V and 4 bases at J, with 14 bases between. Germline V gene data show CDR1 as PRHDT and CDR2 as FYEKMQ (reference sequence). This CDR3 comprises 15 residues. CDR3 DNA sequence: TGTGCCAGCAGCTTAGCCGGGCAGGGTCGGTACGAGCAGTACTTC. Protein product: CASSLAGQGRYEQYF.

The rearrangement joins TRBV7-2 to TRBJ2-5; 12 bases line up with TRBD2. Germline loops: CDR1 SGHTA, CDR2 FQGNSA. The CDR3 runs 16 residues. V lost 2 bases to trimming and J lost 5 bases; unmatched junction nucleotides: 6. In DNA form, the CDR3 reads TGTGCCAGCAGCTTAAGTCTAGCGGGGGGGCCCGAGACCCAGTACTTC. Encoded protein: CASSLSLAGGPETQYF.

The chain uses TRBV7-9 and TRBJ1-2, with 9 bases matching TRBD1. Trimming at V came to 1 base and at J to 7 bases, leaving 4 bases not matched to a gene. Germline lookup yields CDR1 SEHNR and CDR2 FQNEAQ (reference sequence). The CDR3 is 14 amino acids. The CDR3 DNA reads TGTGCCAGCAGCTTAGACAGGGGGCCTCTTGGCTACACCTTC. Encoded protein: CASSLDRGPLGYTF.

This clone was picked up a small number of times. The chain is built from TRBV27 and TRBJ2-7, with TRBD1 as a possible D gene (6 bases). CDR1 is MNHEY, CDR2 SMNVEV, per germline (reference sequence). Trimming removed 7 bases from V and 0 bases from J, with 16 bases in between. This CDR3 is built from 15 residues. The CDR3 region is CASNNADRYSYEQYF. The CDR3 DNA follows: TGTGCCAGCAATAATGCGGACAGATACTCCTACGAGCAGTACTTC.

The sample holds a few counts of this clone. The chain has TRBV18 and TRBJ1-2; D remains unclear. Per the germline V gene, CDR1 is KGHSH and CDR2 is LQKENI. The CDR3 loop spans 16 amino acids. Trimming removed 3 bases from V and 4 bases from J, with 18 bases in between. The DNA for the CDR3 is TGTGCCAGCTCACCGGATTACAGAGCTCTGGGCTATGGCTACACCTTC. It translates to CASSPDYRALGYGYTF.

J is TRBJ2-7 and V is TRBV7-9; D call uncertain. V was pared by 1 base and J by 6 bases, with 7 bases between. The CDR3 has 12 amino acids. Germline V gives CDR1 SEHNR, CDR2 FQNEAQ (reference sequence). This CDR3 reads CASSLGLTEQYF. CDR3 nucleotide sequence: TGTGCCAGCAGCTTAGGGTTAACCGAGCAGTACTTC.

The table lists this clone with a few counts. The rearrangement joins TRBV13 to TRBJ2-7; 9 bases fit TRBD1. The V segment lost 2 bases and the J segment 1 base; nucleotides outside the gene matches: 3. CDR3 length equals 15 residues. CDR1 and CDR2 (germline): PRHDT, FYEKMQ (reference sequence). The CDR3 spells CASSLSGTGSYEQYF. In DNA form, the CDR3 reads TGTGCCAGCAGCTTATCTGGGACAGGGTCCTACGAGCAGTACTTC. Looking up the rest from reference TRBV13 and TRBJ2-7 gives the full variable domain: AAGVIQSPRHLIKEKRETATLKCYPIPRHDTVYWYQQGPGQDPQFLISFYEKMQSDKGSIPDRFSAQQFSDYHSELNMSSLELGDSALYFCASSLSGTGSYEQYFGPGTRLTVT.

The chain is built from TRBV5-1 and TRBJ2-3; 8 nucleotides match TRBD1. The CDR3 is made up of 14 amino acids. V trimming: 4 bases; J trimming: 2 bases; junction bases outside the gene matches: 3. Germline CDR1 SGHRS, CDR2 YFSETQ. CDR3 sequence (DNA): TGCGCCAGCAGCCAGGGACAGGACACAGATACGCAGTATTTT. Protein product: CASSQGQDTDTQYF.

The genes are TRBV19 and TRBJ2-1; possibly TRBD1 for D (5 bases). The CDR3 spans 14 residues. Germline-derived CDR1 and CDR2 are LNHDA and SQIVND (reference sequence). The germline V and J ends were trimmed by 7 bases and 8 bases, with 18 bases remaining between them. CDR3 amino acids: CASKGPTEWDEQFF. As DNA, the CDR3 is TGTGCCAGTAAGGGGCCCACCGAATGGGATGAGCAGTTCTTC.

There are a few counts of this clone. The rearrangement links TRBV30 to TRBJ2-3; 9 bases are a match to TRBD2. J gave up 3 bases and V 0 bases, and 4 bases lay outside the gene matches. Germline values: CDR1 GTSNPN, CDR2 SVGIG (reference sequence). The CDR3 consists of 15 residues. CDR3 loop: CAWSVLAGRTDTQYF. The CDR3 DNA sequence: TGTGCCTGGAGTGTTCTAGCGGGGAGAACAGATACGCAGTATTTT.

The chain couples TRBV13 to TRBJ2-7; D remains ambiguous. The CDR3 totals 15 residues. The germline V gene encodes CDR1 PRHDT and CDR2 FYEKMQ (reference sequence). V was trimmed by 1 base and J by 2 bases, leaving 12 bases between them. In DNA, the CDR3 is TGTGCCAGCAGCTTAGCGGGCCGCGGTACCTACGAGCAGTACTTC. Its translation: CASSLAGRGTYEQYF.

This chain joins TRBV30 and TRBJ1-1; the D is unclear. Germline loops: CDR1 GTSNPN, CDR2 SVGIG (reference sequence). The CDR3 has 11 amino acids. Trimming stripped 4 bases from V and 1 base from J, with 4 bases between. In DNA, the CDR3 is TGTGCCTGGATGAAGAACACTGAAGCTTTCTTT. Protein: CAWMKNTEAFF. Based on the CDR3 plus reference TRBV30 and TRBJ1-1, the full variable domain is SQTIHQWPATLVQPVGSPLSLECTVEGTSNPNLYWYRQAAGRGLQLLFYSVGIGQISSEVPQNLSASRPQDRQFILSSKKLLLSDSGFYLCAWMKNTEAFFGQGTRLTVV.

This clone was found a few times. The chain employs TRBV7-9 and TRBJ2-7, with 11 positions matching TRBD2. CDR3 length: 17 amino acids. The germline CDR1 and CDR2 sequences are SEHNR and FQNEAQ (reference sequence). The V and J ends lost 5 bases and 3 bases, in that order; junction bases with no gene match: 12. The CDR3 DNA follows: TGTGCCAGCAGCCCCCTCTCCGGGGGGACTAGCGGCTACGAGCAGTACTTC. Its translation is CASSPLSGGTSGYEQYF.

The genes are TRBV30 and TRBJ2-1; 9 bases fit TRBD1. CDR3 size: 13 residues. The V gene end was trimmed by 4 bases and the J gene end by 12 bases; junction bases not matched to a gene: 10. Germline V gives CDR1 GTSNPN, CDR2 SVGIG (reference sequence). The CDR3 region is CAWTPGQGTWQFF. CDR3 sequence (DNA): TGTGCCTGGACCCCGGGACAGGGAACGTGGCAGTTCTTC. Supplemented by reference TRBV30 and TRBJ2-1, the full variable domain reads SQTIHQWPATLVQPVGSPLSLECTVEGTSNPNLYWYRQAAGRGLQLLFYSVGIGQISSEVPQNLSASRPQDRQFILSSKKLLLSDSGFYLCAWTPGQGTWQFFGPGTRLTVL.

The table lists this clone with a few counts. The V call is TRBV27, the J call TRBJ1-5, with unresolved D. V was pared by 6 bases and J by 0 bases, with 9 bases between. Germline CDR1 and CDR2: MNHEY and SMNVEV (reference sequence). This CDR3 is 14 amino acids long. CDR3 nucleotide sequence: TGTGCCAGCAGCGTAGGGTATAGCAATCAGCCCCAGCATTTT. This sequence encodes CASSVGYSNQPQHF.

The chain is built from TRBV15 and TRBJ2-1; possibly TRBD1 for D (5 bases). The germline V gene has CDR1 LNHNV and CDR2 YYDKDF (reference sequence). V lost 0 bases and J 2 bases, leaving 14 bases between the germline ends. The CDR3 contains 17 residues. CDR3 residues: CATSRDEETDTYNEQFF. The CDR3 nucleotides read TGTGCCACCAGCAGAGATGAGGAGACAGATACCTACAATGAGCAGTTCTTC.

This clone was counted a few times. The gene calls are TRBV29-1 and TRBJ2-5; the match to TRBD2 covers 10 bases. The CDR3 contains 14 residues. The V and J ends lost 3 bases and 2 bases, in that order; junction bases with no gene match: 3. Germline V gene sequence: CDR1 SQVTM, CDR2 ANQGSEA. CDR3 region: CSVEERGGQETQYF. CDR3 bases: TGCAGCGTTGAGGAGCGGGGGGGACAAGAGACCCAGTACTTC.

This rearrangement joins TRBV25-1 to TRBJ2-7; 10 bases agree with TRBD1. With V trimmed by 7 bases and J by 5 bases, 8 bases remained unmatched. The CDR3 sequence is 14 residues long. Germline CDR1 reads MGHDK; CDR2 reads SYGVNS. The CDR3 sequence is CASTNRDRGDEQYF. CDR3 DNA sequence: TGTGCCAGCACCAACCGGGACAGGGGTGACGAGCAGTACTTC.

The chain combines TRBV19 with TRBJ1-1, with D possibly being TRBD1 (5 bases). This CDR3 region has 13 residues. Between the trimmed V and J ends, which lost 1 base and 4 bases, there was a span of 7 bases. Germline CDR1 reads LNHDA; CDR2 reads SQIVND (reference sequence). The CDR3 bases are TGTGCCAGTAGTATAGGCAGGGTCACTGAAGCTTTCTTT. This gives the protein CASSIGRVTEAFF.

Many counts were recorded for this clone. This same CDR3 is encoded by further DNA sequences in the sample. The chain couples TRBV5-4 to TRBJ2-2; D may be TRBD1 (5 bases). Trimming took off 5 bases at V and 0 bases at J, with 11 bases between the two ends. The germline V gene encodes CDR1 SGHNT and CDR2 YYREEE (reference sequence). This CDR3 is built from 15 residues. CDR3 in amino acids: CASSLKGSNTGELFF. The CDR3 bases are TGTGCCAGCAGTCTAAAGGGGTCGAACACCGGGGAGCTGTTTTTT.

V is TRBV6-5 and J is TRBJ1-2, with 8 bases matching TRBD1. The J segment lost 7 bases and the V segment lost 2 bases, leaving 6 bases of the junction unmatched. CDR1 and CDR2 (germline): MNHEY, SVGAGI. The CDR3 spans 14 residues. In DNA form, the CDR3 reads TGTGCCAGCAGTTACACACAGGGGGTTGGTGGCTACACCTTC. This codes for CASSYTQGVGGYTF.

This chain's CDR3 is CASSFTETKTGFF. The CDR3 nucleotides are TGTGCCAGCAGCTTCACCGAGACGAAAACGGGTTTCTTT. The rearrangement uses TRBV7-9 and TRBJ1-1; D is ambiguous. The CDR3 length is 13 residues. Trimming took 3 bases from V and 13 from J, leaving 18 bases between them. The germline CDR1 and CDR2 sequences are SEHNR and FQNEAQ (reference sequence). Looking up the rest from reference TRBV7-9 and TRBJ1-1 gives the full variable domain: DTGVSQNPRHKITKRGQNVTFRCDPISEHNRLYWYRQTLGQGPEFLTYFQNEAQLEKSRLLSDRFSAERPKGSFSTLEIQRTEQGDSAMYLCASSFTETKTGFFGQGTRLTVV.

This rearrangement joins TRBV4-1 to TRBJ1-6; D is unclear. The CDR3 has 16 amino acids. The V end was cut by 1 base, the J end by 6 bases, with 13 bases between. From germline, CDR1 is MGHRA and CDR2 YSYEKL. DNA of the CDR3: TGCGCCAGCAGCCAAGTTTCTATGGCGGGTAATTCACCCCTCCACTTT. As protein: CASSQVSMAGNSPLHF.

The rearrangement uses TRBV29-1 and TRBJ1-3; D is unclear. This CDR3 comprises 16 residues. V lost 6 bases and J lost 4, with 22 bases in between. Germline V lookup: CDR1 SQVTM, CDR2 ANQGSEA. As DNA, the CDR3 is TGCAGCGTCGAAAGAGATGATGAGAAGTTCGGAAACACCATATATTTT. Its protein is CSVERDDEKFGNTIYF.

The V and J genes are TRBV13 and TRBJ1-1, with D tentatively TRBD1 (6 bases). Germline CDR1 and CDR2: PRHDT and FYEKMQ (reference sequence). The length of the CDR3 is 16 residues. Trimming left V 0 bases short and J 6 bases short, with 17 bases between. This chain's CDR3 is CASSLGLQGRRAEAFF. The CDR3 DNA reads TGTGCCAGCAGCTTAGGCCTACAGGGAAGGCGGGCTGAAGCTTTCTTT.

V gene TRBV29-1 combines with J gene TRBJ1-2; no firm D call. Germline CDR1 reads SQVTM; CDR2 reads ANQGSEA. V lost 4 bases to trimming and J lost 4 bases, with 10 bases between them. This CDR3 contains 12 residues. Here the CDR3 DNA reads TGCAGCGTTGGTGGGAGCGGCTATGGCTACACCTTC. Residues: CSVGGSGYGYTF.

The chain has TRBV9 and TRBJ2-7; the D is unclear. The V and J ends lost 0 bases and 4 bases respectively, with 8 bases between them. The CDR3 is 13 amino acids. The germline gives CDR1 SGDLS, CDR2 YYNGEE. DNA for the CDR3: TGTGCCAGCAGCGTAGAGCCTCAATACGAGCAGTACTTC. Translated: CASSVEPQYEQYF.

The genes are TRBV27 and TRBJ1-1; D is ambiguous. V dropped 2 bases and J dropped 6 bases, with 16 bases sitting between them. This CDR3 has 15 amino acids. Germline lookup yields CDR1 MNHEY and CDR2 SMNVEV (reference sequence). The CDR3 loop reads CASSLTVFPDAEAFF. The CDR3 DNA follows: TGTGCCAGCAGTTTAACGGTATTCCCCGACGCTGAAGCTTTCTTT.